This TCR beta chain was profiled in a study of radiation and T cells in renal cell carcinoma. Study observations and caveats: Dominant CDR3 motifs were more common in irradiated tumors than controls. Sampling covered only about 0.97 g of each tumor. Top 100 clonotypes averaged approximately 50% in irradiated versus approximately 45% in nephrectomy-only tumors.

Only in-frame clones appear in the TCRdb table, and some are missing; sequencing was by immunoSEQ multiplex PCR. The profile shows about 24,000 clones, roughly 60% of them singletons. As concerns this clone: Its antigen is unknown.

This CDR3 spans 14 amino acids. The ends were cut back, 3 bases at V and 4 bases at J, with 12 bases in the middle. Germline CDR1 is MNHEY and CDR2 is SMNVEV (reference sequence). Described treatment: treatment-naive control, cytoreductive nephrectomy. Clear cell pathology was present in this patient's renal cell carcinoma. The J gene is TRBJ1-2, the V gene TRBV27; D is ambiguous. The sequence was collected from a man aged 35-49 years with renal cell carcinoma. Material: tumor tissue, obtained from a patient whose treatment was nephrectomy without radiotherapy. CDR3 nucleotides: TGTGCCAGCAGTTTGGGTGGGTGGCCCTATGGCTACACCTTC. Translated, it gives CASSLGGWPYGYTF.